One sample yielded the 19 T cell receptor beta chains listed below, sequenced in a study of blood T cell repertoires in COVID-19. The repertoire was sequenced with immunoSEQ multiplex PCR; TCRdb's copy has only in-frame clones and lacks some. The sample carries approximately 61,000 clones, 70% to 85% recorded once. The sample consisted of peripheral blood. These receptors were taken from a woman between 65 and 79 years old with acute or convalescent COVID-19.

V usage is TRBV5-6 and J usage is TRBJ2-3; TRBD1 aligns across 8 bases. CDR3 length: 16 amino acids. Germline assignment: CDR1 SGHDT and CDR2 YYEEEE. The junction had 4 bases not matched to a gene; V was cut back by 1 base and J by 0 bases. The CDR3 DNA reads TGTGCCAGCAGCTTGTTTGGACAGGGAAGCACAGATACGCAGTATTTT. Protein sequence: CASSLFGQGSTDTQYF. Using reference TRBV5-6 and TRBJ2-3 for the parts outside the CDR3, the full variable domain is DAGVTQSPTHLIKTRGQQVTLRCSPKSGHDTVSWYQQALGQGPQFIFQYYEEEERQRGNFPDRFSGHQFPNYSSELNVNALLLGDSALYLCASSLFGQGSTDTQYFGPGTRLTVL.

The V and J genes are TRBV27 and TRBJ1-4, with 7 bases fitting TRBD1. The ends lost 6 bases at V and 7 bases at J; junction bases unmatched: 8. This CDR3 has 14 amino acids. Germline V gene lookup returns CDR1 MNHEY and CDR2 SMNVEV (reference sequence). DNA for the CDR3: TGTGCCAGCAGCGACAGGGATGTGAGTGAAAAACTGTTTTTT. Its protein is CASSDRDVSEKLFF.

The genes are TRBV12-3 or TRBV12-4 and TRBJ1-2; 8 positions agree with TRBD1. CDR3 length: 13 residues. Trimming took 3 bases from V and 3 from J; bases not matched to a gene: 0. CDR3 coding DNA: TGTGCCAGCAGTTTGGACAGGGACTATGGCTACACCTTC. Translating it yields CASSLDRDYGYTF.

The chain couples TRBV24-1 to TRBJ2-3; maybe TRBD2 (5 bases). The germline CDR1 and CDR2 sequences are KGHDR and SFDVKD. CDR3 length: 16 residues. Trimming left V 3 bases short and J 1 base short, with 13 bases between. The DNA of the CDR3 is TGTGCCACCAGTGATCCCGCCGTCGGGGGCACAGATACGCAGTATTTT. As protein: CATSDPAVGGTDTQYF.

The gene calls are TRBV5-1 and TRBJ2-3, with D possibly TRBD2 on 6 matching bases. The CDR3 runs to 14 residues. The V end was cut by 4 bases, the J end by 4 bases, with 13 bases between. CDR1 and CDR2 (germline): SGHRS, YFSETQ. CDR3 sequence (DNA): TGCGCCAGCAGCCCGACTAGAGTGGCAGATACGCAGTATTTT. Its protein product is CASSPTRVADTQYF. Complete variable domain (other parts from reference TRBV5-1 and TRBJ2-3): KAGVTQTPRYLIKTRGQQVTLSCSPISGHRSVSWYQQTPGQGLQFLFEYFSETQRNKGNFPGRFSGRQFSNSRSEMNVSTLELGDSALYLCASSPTRVADTQYFGPGTRLTVL.

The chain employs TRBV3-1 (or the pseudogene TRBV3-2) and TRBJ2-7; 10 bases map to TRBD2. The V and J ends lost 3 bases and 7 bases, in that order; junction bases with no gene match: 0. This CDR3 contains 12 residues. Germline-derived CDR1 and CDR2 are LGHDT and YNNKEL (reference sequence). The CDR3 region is CASSQGLAEQYF. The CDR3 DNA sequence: TGTGCCAGCAGCCAGGGACTAGCGGAGCAGTACTTC.

The CDR3 DNA reads TGTGCCAGCACCCGTAACTCTGGAAACACCATATATTTT. Protein: CASTRNSGNTIYF. The chain uses TRBV12-3 or TRBV12-4 and TRBJ1-3; D not certain. V gave up 7 bases and J gave up 0 bases, with 7 bases separating them. The CDR3 spans 13 residues.

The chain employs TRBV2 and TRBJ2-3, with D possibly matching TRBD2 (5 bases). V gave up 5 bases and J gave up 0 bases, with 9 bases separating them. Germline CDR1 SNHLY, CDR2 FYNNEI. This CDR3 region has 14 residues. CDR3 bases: TGTGCCAGCAGTAGTCGGGGAAGCACAGATACGCAGTATTTT. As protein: CASSSRGSTDTQYF. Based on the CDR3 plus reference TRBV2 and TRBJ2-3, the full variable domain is EPEVTQTPSHQVTQMGQEVILRCVPISNHLYFYWYRQILGQKVEFLVSFYNNEISEKSEIFDDQFSVERPDGSNFTLKIRSTKLEDSAMYFCASSSRGSTDTQYFGPGTRLTVL.

The CDR3 bases are TGTGCCATCAGTGTCCGGGGGGGCGACAATGAGCAGTTCTTC. As protein: CAISVRGGDNEQFF. The V call is TRBV10-3, the J call TRBJ2-1; TRBD2 matches 8 bases. Trimming took 4 bases from V and 5 from J; bases not matched to a gene: 4. In germline, CDR1 is ENHRY, CDR2 SYGVKD. This CDR3 is built from 14 residues.

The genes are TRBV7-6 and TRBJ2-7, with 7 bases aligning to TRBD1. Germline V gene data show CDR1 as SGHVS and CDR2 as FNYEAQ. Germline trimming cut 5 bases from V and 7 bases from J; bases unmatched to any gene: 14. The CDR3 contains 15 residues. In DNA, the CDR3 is TGTGCCAGCAGCCCCATGGACAGGCAGTGGGTAGAGCAGTACTTC. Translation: CASSPMDRQWVEQYF.

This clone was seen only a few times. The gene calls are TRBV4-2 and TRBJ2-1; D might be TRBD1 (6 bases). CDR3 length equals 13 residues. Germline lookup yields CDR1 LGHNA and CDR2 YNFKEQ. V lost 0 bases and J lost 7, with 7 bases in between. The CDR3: CASSQEGANEQFF. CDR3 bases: TGTGCCAGCAGCCAAGAGGGGGCGAATGAGCAGTTCTTC.

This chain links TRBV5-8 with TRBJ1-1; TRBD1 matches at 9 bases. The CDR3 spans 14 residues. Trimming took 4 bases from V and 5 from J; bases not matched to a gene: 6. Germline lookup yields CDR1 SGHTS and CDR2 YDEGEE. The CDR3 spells CASSPGTGTTEAFF. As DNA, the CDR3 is TGTGCCAGCAGCCCCGGGACAGGGACAACTGAAGCTTTCTTT.

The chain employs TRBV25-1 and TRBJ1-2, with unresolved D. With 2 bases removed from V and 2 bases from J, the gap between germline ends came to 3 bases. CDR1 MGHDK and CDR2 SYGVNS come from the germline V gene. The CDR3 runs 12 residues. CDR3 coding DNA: TGTGCCAGCAGTGAACAAAACTATGGCTACACCTTC. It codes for CASSEQNYGYTF.

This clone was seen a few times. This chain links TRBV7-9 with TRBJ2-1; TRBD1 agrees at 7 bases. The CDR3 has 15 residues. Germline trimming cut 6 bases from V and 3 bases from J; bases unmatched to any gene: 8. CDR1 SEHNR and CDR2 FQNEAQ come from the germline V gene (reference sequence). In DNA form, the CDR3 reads TGTGCCAGCAGTGGTTCAGGGGGTCTCTACAATGAGCAGTTCTTC. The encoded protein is CASSGSGGLYNEQFF.

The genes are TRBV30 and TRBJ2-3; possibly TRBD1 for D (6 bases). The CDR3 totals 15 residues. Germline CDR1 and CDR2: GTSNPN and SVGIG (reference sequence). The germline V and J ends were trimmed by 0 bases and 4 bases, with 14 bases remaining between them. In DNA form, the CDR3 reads TGTGCCTGGAGTGTACAAGTGGGGGCGGCAGATACGCAGTATTTT. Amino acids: CAWSVQVGAADTQYF.

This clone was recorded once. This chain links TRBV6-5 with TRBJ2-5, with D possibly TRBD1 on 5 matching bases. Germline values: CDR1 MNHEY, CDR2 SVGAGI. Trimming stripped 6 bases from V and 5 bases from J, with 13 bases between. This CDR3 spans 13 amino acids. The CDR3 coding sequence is TGTGCCAGCAGATCCAGGGATGTGGAGACCCAGTACTTC. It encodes CASRSRDVETQYF.

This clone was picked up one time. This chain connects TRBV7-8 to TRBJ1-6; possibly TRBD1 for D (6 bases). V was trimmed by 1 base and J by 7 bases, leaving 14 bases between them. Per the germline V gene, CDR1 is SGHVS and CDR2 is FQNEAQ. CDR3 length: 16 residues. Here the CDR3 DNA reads TGTGCCAGCAGCTTAGAAGTCCAGGGGTTGAATTCACCCCTCCACTTT. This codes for CASSLEVQGLNSPLHF.

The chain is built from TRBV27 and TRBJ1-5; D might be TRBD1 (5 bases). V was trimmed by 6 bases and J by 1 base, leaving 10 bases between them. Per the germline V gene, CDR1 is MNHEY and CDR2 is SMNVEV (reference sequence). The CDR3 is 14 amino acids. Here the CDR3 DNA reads TGTGCCAGCAGAGGGGCGACGAGCAATCAGCCCCAGCATTTT. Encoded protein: CASRGATSNQPQHF.

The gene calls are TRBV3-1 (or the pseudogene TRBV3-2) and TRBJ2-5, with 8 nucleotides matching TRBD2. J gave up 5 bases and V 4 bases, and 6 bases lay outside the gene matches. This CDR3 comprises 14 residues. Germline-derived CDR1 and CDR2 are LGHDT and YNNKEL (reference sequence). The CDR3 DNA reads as TGTGCCAGCAGCCGTCTTAGCGGGGTGGAGACCCAGTACTTC. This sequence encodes CASSRLSGVETQYF.